Below, 4 T cell receptor beta chains from the same sample are listed, as sequenced in a study of CD8 T cells in Susac syndrome. Random hexamers were used to reverse transcribe an amount of about 0.45 to 1 ug RNA. TCRdb reanalysed the immunoSEQ multiplex PCR reads using MiXCR and keeps one entry per CDR3 protein. The repertoire holds 75,000 to 95,000 distinct CDR3 sequences, 91% seen once, with just over 0.5% in the top ten. Source material: CD8+ T cells from PBMCs. The receptors shown here come from a human donor with multiple sclerosis.

This chain connects TRBV9 to TRBJ1-3; TRBD1 is a possible D gene (5 bases). V lost 6 bases and J 2 bases, leaving 15 bases between the germline ends. The CDR3 spans 15 residues. CDR1 and CDR2 from the germline V gene are SGDLS and YYNGEE. CDR3 residues: CASTPNTGAGNTIYF. The CDR3 DNA reads as TGTGCCAGCACTCCCAACACGGGGGCTGGAAACACCATATATTTT.

The chain is built from TRBV30 and TRBJ1-5; 8 bases map to TRBD1. This CDR3 has 13 amino acids. Trimming at V came to 6 bases and at J to 4 bases, leaving 5 bases not matched to a gene. The V gene's germline CDR1 is GTSNPN and CDR2 SVGIG (reference sequence). The chain's CDR3 is CACTGGLNQPQHF. CDR3 DNA sequence: TGTGCCTGCACAGGGGGTTTGAATCAGCCCCAGCATTTT.

The CDR3 reads CASSYDGWNEQFF. The CDR3 DNA reads as TGTGCCAGCAGTTACGACGGGTGGAATGAGCAGTTCTTC. This chain links TRBV6-6 with TRBJ2-1; D uncertain. The CDR3 is 13 residues long. Trimming took off 2 bases at V and 7 bases at J, with 9 bases between the two ends. Germline CDR1 and CDR2: MNHNY and SVGAGI (reference sequence).

The V and J genes are TRBV2 and TRBJ2-1, with TRBD2 matching 11 bases. The V gene end was trimmed by 5 bases and the J gene end by 6 bases; junction bases not matched to a gene: 9. CDR1 SNHLY and CDR2 FYNNEI come from the germline V gene. The CDR3 runs 16 residues. CDR3 in DNA: TGTGCCAGCAGTCCGGGACTAGCGGTAGCCGTCAATGAGCAGTTCTTC. Its translation: CASSPGLAVAVNEQFF.